The present TCR beta chain was sequenced within a study of CD8 T cells in ankylosing spondylitis. General study results and limits: Reported data indicate significant enrichment of disease-linked clones within matched ankylosing spondylitis synovial fluid. Clones linked with disease were CD8+ and fairly uncommon in the peripheral blood. Before this, some motif variants had been reported in reactive arthritis synovial fluid and blood.

The CDR3 runs 14 residues. CDR1 is SGDLS and CDR2 is YYNGEE in the germline V gene. Trimming cost V 4 bases and J 7 bases; bases outside gene matches: 7. This clonotype was found a few times. Its antigen remains unknown. Each TCR beta library was made by quantitative 5'-RACE that incorporated molecular barcodes. One entry per CDR3 protein, called by TCRdb with MiXCR from the 5' RACE reads. The profile covers about 160,000 distinct CDR3 sequences, with roughly 10% appearing a single time and over 13% taken by the ten largest. The source is a female donor with ankylosing spondylitis or in good health (not recorded which). The chain combines TRBV9 with TRBJ2-5; 10 nucleotides agree with TRBD2. Sequences were obtained from blood, either unsorted or a sorted T cell fraction (not recorded which). The CDR3 reads CASSPGTSEVTQYF. The DNA of the CDR3 is TGTGCCAGCAGCCCCGGGACTAGCGAGGTGACCCAGTACTTC.